This T cell receptor (beta chain) was observed in a study of T cell responses to AZD1222 COVID-19 vaccine. The wider study: Pooling covered second doses at about 4 or about 12 weeks. Study results and limitations: Samples come after the peak T cell response, not at day 14. Clonal diversity was possibly underestimated, and the donors were mostly white British, with more females. Dominant at 160-218 and 743-854, vaccine-associated CD4 TCRs also spanned spike.

Concerning this clone: Its antigen is not identified.

Libraries were prepared by immunoSEQ multiplex PCR; TCRdb keeps only in-frame clonotypes and omits some of them. This sample has more than 80,000 clones, with roughly 90% found just once. The CDR3 loop spans 15 amino acids. The germline CDR1 and CDR2 sequences are MDHEN and SYDVKM. With 5 bases removed from V and 5 bases from J, the gap between germline ends came to 18 bases. The clonotype comes from an adult in good health. This chain uses TRBV28 with TRBJ1-2; D may be TRBD1 (6 bases). The specimen was peripheral blood, collected on day 0 of AZD1222 vaccination. CDR3 nucleotide sequence: TGTGCCAGCAGTAAGATGCCAGGGGAACGGTATGGCTACACCTTC. Protein sequence: CASSKMPGERYGYTF.